This T cell receptor beta chain was recorded in a study of vaccination and CD4 T cells after COVID-19. Whole-study context: Convalescent patients had positive nasal swab PCR results for SARS-CoV-2. Disease was mild in eight to ten and severe in one. Two Hispanic individuals were among six male and four female convalescent patients. Collection of post-COVID samples occurred a median around 91 days after diagnosis, spanning a range of 35 to 161.

Trimming at V came to 5 bases and at J to 7 bases, leaving 9 bases not matched to a gene. The CDR3 is 14 residues long. Germline V gene lookup returns CDR1 SEHNR and CDR2 FQNEAQ (reference sequence). TCRdb reanalysed the PCR reads using MiXCR and keeps one entry per CDR3 protein. The sample holds 15,000 to 20,000 distinct CDR3 sequences, around 68% seen once. PCR tests turned positive between March and December 2020, before US Alpha, Beta and Delta variants. The TCR originated in a human donor who had recovered from COVID-19. The chain combines TRBV7-9 with TRBJ1-1; 8 nucleotides match TRBD1. The source material was CD4+ T cells from blood, sampled before SARS-CoV-2 vaccination. CDR3 sequence: CASSPTTGVSEAFF. As DNA, the CDR3 is TGTGCCAGCAGCCCAACGACAGGGGTTAGTGAAGCTTTCTTT.